This T cell receptor (beta chain) was captured by sequencing in a study of T cell repertoires in cytomegalovirus infection. Study-level points and caveats: Of the TCR beta families, the public ones yielded a cumulative frequency that identified carriers of CMV plus the relevant HLA.

This clonotype came up a few times. No antigen is known for it. Unmatched junction bases numbered 9, after V lost 4 bases and J lost 7 bases. Germline V gives CDR1 SGHTA, CDR2 FQGNSA. The CDR3 extends over 15 amino acids. MiXCR, run by TCRdb on the reads, gives a single entry per CDR3 protein. The sample carries fewer than 400,000 distinct CDR3 sequences, approximately 18% recorded once. Sequenced: PBMCs. The V gene is TRBV7-2, the J gene TRBJ2-5; the match to TRBD2 covers 10 bases. This TCR was recovered from a human donor in good health (CMV status not recorded). Some clones in this sample may be carry-over from other donors' samples. This CDR3 reads CASSSQAGGPGTQYF. Written as DNA, the CDR3 is TGTGCCAGCAGCTCCCAAGCGGGAGGGCCTGGGACCCAGTACTTC.